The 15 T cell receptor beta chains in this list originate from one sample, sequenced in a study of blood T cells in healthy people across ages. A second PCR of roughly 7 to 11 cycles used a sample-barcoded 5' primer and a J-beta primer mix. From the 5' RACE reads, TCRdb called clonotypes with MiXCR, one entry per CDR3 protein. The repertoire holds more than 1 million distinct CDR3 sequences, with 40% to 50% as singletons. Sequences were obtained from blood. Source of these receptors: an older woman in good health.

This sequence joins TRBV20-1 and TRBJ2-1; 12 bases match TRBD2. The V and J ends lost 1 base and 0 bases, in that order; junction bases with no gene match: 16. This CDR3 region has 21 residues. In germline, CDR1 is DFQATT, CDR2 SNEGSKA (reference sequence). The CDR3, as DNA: TGCAGTGCTAGAGCCCCGAAGGGGCTAGCGGGAGGGCCGAGCTCCTACAATGAGCAGTTCTTC. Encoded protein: CSARAPKGLAGGPSSYNEQFF.

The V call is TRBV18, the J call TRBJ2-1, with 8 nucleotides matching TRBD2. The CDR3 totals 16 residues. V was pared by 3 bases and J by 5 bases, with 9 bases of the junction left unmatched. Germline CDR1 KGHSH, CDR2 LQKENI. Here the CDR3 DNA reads TGTGCCAGCTCACCGTTGCCCAGCGGGAGAGACAATGAGCAGTTCTTC. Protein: CASSPLPSGRDNEQFF.

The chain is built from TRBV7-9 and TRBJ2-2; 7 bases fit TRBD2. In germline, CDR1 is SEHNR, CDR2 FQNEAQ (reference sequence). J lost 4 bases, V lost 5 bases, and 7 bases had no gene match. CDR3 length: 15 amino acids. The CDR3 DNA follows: TGTGCCAGCAGCGGGAGCGGGGCAACCACCGGGGAGCTGTTTTTT. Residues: CASSGSGATTGELFF. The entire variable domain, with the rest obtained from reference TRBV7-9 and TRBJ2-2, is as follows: DTGVSQNPRHKITKRGQNVTFRCDPISEHNRLYWYRQTLGQGPEFLTYFQNEAQLEKSRLLSDRFSAERPKGSFSTLEIQRTEQGDSAMYLCASSGSGATTGELFFGEGSRLTVL.

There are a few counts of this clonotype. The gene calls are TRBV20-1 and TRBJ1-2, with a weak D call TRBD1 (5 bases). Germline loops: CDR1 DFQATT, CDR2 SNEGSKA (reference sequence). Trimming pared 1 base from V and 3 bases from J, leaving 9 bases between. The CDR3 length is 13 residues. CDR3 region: CSARGGGDYGYTF. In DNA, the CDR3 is TGCAGTGCTAGAGGGGGAGGGGACTATGGCTACACCTTC.

CDR3 in DNA: TGTGCCAGCAGTTACCGGGGAGGGGAGGAGACCCAGTACTTC. It encodes CASSYRGGEETQYF. The rearrangement joins TRBV6-5 to TRBJ2-7, with 7 positions matching TRBD2. The J call may not be correct, given that the DNA end is closer to TRBJ2-5. This CDR3 comprises 14 residues. The germline V gene has CDR1 MNHEY and CDR2 SVGAGI.

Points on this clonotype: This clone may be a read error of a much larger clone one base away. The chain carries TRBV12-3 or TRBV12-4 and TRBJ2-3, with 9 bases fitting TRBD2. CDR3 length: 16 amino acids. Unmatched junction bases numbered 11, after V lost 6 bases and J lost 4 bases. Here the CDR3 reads CASSPSSGRNADTQYF. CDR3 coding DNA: TGTGCCAGCAGCCCATCAAGCGGGAGGAACGCAGATACGCAGTATTTT.

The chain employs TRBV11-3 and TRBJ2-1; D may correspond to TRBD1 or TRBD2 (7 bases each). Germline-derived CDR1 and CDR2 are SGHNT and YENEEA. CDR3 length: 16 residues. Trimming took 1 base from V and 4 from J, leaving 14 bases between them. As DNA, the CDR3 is TGTGCCAGCAGCTTAGGTGCAGGGGGGGGGTACAATGAGCAGTTCTTC. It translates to CASSLGAGGGYNEQFF. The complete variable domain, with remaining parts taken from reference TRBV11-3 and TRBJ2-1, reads EAGVVQSPRYKIIEKKQPVAFWCNPISGHNTLYWYLQNLGQGPELLIRYENEEAVDDSQLPKDRFSAERLKGVDSTLKIQPAELGDSAVYLCASSLGAGGGYNEQFFGPGTRLTVL.

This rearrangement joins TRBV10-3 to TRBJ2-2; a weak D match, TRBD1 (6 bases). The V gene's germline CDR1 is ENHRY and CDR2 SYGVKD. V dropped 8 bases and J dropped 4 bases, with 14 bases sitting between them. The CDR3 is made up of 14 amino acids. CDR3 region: CAIEAGASTGELFF. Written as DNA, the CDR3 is TGTGCCATCGAAGCAGGGGCGAGCACCGGGGAGCTGTTTTTT.

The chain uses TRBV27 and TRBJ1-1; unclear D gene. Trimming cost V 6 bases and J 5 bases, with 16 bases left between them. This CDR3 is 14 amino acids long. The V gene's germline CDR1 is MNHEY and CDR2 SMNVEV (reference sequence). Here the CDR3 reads CASRPGISRTEAFF. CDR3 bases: TGTGCCAGCAGACCCGGGATATCGAGGACTGAAGCTTTCTTT.

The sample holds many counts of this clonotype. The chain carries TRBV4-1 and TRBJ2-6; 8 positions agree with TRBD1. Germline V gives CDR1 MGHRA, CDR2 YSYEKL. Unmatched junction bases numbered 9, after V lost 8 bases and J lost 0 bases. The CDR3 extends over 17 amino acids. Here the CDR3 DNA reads TGCGCCAGCGGTCCCGCGACAGGGGCCTCTGGGGCCAACGTCCTGACTTTC. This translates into CASGPATGASGANVLTF.

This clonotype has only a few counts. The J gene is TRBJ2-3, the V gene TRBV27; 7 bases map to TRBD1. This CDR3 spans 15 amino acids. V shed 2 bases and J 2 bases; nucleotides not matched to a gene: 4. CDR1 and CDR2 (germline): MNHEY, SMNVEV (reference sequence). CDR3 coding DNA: TGTGCCAGCAGTTTAAAAGGGACAGTCACAGATACGCAGTATTTT. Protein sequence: CASSLKGTVTDTQYF.

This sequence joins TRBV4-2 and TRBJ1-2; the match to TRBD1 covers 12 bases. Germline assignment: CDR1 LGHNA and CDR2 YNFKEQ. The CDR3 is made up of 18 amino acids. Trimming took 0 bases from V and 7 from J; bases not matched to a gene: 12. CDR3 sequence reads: CASSQDMEGDRGLSGYTF. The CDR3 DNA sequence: TGTGCCAGCAGCCAAGACATGGAGGGGGACAGGGGGCTCTCTGGCTACACCTTC.

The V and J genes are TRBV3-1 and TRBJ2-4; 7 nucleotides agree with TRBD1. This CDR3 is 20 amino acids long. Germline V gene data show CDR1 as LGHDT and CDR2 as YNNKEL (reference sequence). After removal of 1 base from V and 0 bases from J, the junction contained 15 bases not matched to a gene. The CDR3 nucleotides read TGTGCCAGCAGCCAAGGGTTAGGGACAGCGGTGGCGCTAGCCAAAAACATTCAGTACTTC. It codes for CASSQGLGTAVALAKNIQYF.

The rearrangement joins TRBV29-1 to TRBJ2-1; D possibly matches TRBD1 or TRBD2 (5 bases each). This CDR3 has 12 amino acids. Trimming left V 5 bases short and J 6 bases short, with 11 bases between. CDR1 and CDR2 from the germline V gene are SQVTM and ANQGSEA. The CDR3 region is CSVSFGTNEQFF. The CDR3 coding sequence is TGCAGCGTTTCCTTCGGGACCAATGAGCAGTTCTTC.

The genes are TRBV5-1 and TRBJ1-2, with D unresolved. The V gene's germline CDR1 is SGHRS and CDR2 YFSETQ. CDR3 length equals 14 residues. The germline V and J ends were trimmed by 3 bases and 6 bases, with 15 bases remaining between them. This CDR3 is CASSWTTTTNGYTF. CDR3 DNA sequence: TGCGCCAGCAGCTGGACCACAACAACCAATGGCTACACCTTC.